This is a list of T cell receptor beta chains from one sample in a study of blood T cell repertoires in COVID-19. Clones were read by immunoSEQ multiplex PCR, and TCRdb kept only the in-frame ones, dropping some. Of 50,000 to 65,000 clones in the sample, around 87% were seen once. Input material: peripheral blood. The origin of the receptors is a human donor in a cohort sampled during active COVID-19. Each CDR3 is given with its conserved first and last residue. D genes are given only for firm matches. The size entry is marked missing in some rows and otherwise reads once, few, many or a size class.

j_call,v_call,cdr3_length,d_call,clone_size,cdr3_aa,cdr3_nt
TRBJ1-2,TRBV5-1,11,NA,NA,CASSPGDGYTF,TGCGCCAGCAGCCCCGGAGATGGCTACACCTTC
TRBJ2-1,TRBV19,19,TRBD2,NA,CASSMRLLAGPTSYNEQFF,TGTGCCAGTAGTATGAGGTTGCTAGCGGGGCCGACCTCCTACAATGAGCAGTTCTTC
TRBJ1-1,TRBV9,15,NA,NA,CASSVFASMNTEAFF,TGTGCCAGCAGCGTATTTGCCAGTATGAACACTGAAGCTTTCTTT
TRBJ2-7,TRBV9,16,TRBD2,once,CASSGRLAGSSYEQYF,TGTGCCAGCAGCGGTAGACTAGCGGGGAGCTCCTACGAGCAGTACTTC
TRBJ1-1,TRBV11-2,18,NA,NA,CASSSKITGSRVNTEAFF,TGTGCCAGCAGCTCGAAGATTACAGGGAGCAGGGTGAACACTGAAGCTTTCTTT
TRBJ1-4,TRBV28,14,TRBD1,NA,CASSLGTGYEKLFF,TGTGCCAGCAGTTTAGGGACAGGGTACGAAAAACTGTTTTTT
TRBJ2-3,TRBV6-2/TRBV6-3,17,NA,NA,CASSYSMGADRTDTQYF,TGTGCCAGCAGTTACTCGATGGGGGCAGACCGCACAGATACGCAGTATTTT
TRBJ1-5,TRBV27,15,NA,NA,CASSRDSGGNQPQHF,TGTGCCAGCAGCCGGGACTCCGGAGGCAATCAGCCCCAGCATTTT
TRBJ2-7,TRBV28,14,TRBD1,NA,CATDYRTGGYEQYF,TGTGCCACTGATTACAGGACAGGGGGGTACGAGCAGTACTTC
TRBJ1-6,TRBV7-9,15,TRBD1,few,CASSSRQGSNSPLHF,TGTGCCAGCAGCTCTAGACAGGGGTCGAATTCACCCCTCCACTTT
TRBJ1-3,TRBV7-2,17,NA,NA,CASSFRTGKVPGNTIYF,TGTGCCAGCAGCTTTCGTACGGGGAAGGTACCTGGAAACACCATATATTTT
TRBJ2-7,TRBV27,14,TRBD1,NA,CASSSRTGSHEQYF,TGTGCCAGCAGTTCCCGGACAGGCTCGCACGAGCAGTACTTC
TRBJ1-1,TRBV7-9,14,NA,once,CASSLLRGGAEAFF,TGTGCCAGCAGCTTACTTCGGGGAGGGGCGGAAGCTTTCTTT
TRBJ2-5,TRBV7-9,13,TRBD1,NA,CASRPGGLETQYF,TGTGCCAGCAGGCCAGGGGGCCTCGAGACCCAGTACTTC
TRBJ2-3,TRBV7-3,16,TRBD2,NA,CASSPRGLAGTDTQYF,TGTGCCAGCAGCCCCCGAGGACTAGCGGGAACAGATACGCAGTATTTT
TRBJ1-1,TRBV11-1,15,TRBD1,NA,CASSSKDRGNTEAFF,TGTGCCAGCAGCTCCAAGGACAGGGGGAACACTGAAGCTTTCTTT
TRBJ2-5,TRBV11-3,15,TRBD1,once,CASSGTGGTQETQYF,TGTGCCAGCAGCGGGACAGGGGGTACTCAAGAGACCCAGTACTTC
TRBJ2-5,TRBV11-2,17,NA,NA,CASSLSGCSGAPWTQYF,TGTGCCAGCAGCCTAAGCGGATGCTCAGGGGCCCCCTGGACCCAGTACTTC
TRBJ2-5,TRBV18,14,TRBD2,NA,CASSSGRGVETQYF,TGTGCCAGCTCATCAGGACGGGGGGTAGAGACCCAGTACTTC
TRBJ2-5,TRBV5-1,15,TRBD1,NA,CASSFGQGAGETQYF,TGCGCCAGCAGCTTCGGACAGGGGGCCGGAGAGACCCAGTACTTC
TRBJ1-3,TRBV7-2,16,TRBD1,NA,CASSWDRGRPGNTIYF,TGTGCCAGCAGCTGGGACAGGGGCCGACCTGGAAACACCATATATTTT
TRBJ2-2,TRBV28,17,NA,NA,CASSLFVIARNTGELFF,TGTGCCAGCAGTTTATTTGTAATAGCGAGGAACACCGGGGAGCTGTTTTTT
TRBJ2-7,TRBV28,11,NA,NA,CASSSSYEQYF,TGTGCCAGCAGCTCGAGCTACGAGCAGTACTTC
TRBJ2-2,TRBV6-4,18,NA,NA,CASSAIPTGQGGTGELFF,TGTGCCAGCAGTGCCATCCCCACCGGTCAGGGTGGCACCGGGGAGCTGTTTTTT
TRBJ2-7,TRBV5-6,16,NA,medium-sized,CASSLGRQAGSYEQYF,TGTGCCAGCAGCTTGGGGCGACAGGCCGGCTCCTACGAGCAGTACTTC
TRBJ2-1,TRBV7-6,17,TRBD2,NA,CASSLARGAGGNNEQFF,TGTGCCAGCAGCTTAGCGAGGGGAGCGGGAGGAAACAATGAGCAGTTCTTC
TRBJ1-2,TRBV15,11,NA,NA,CATSRLGGYTF,TGTGCCACCAGCAGACTCGGTGGCTACACCTTC
TRBJ1-2,TRBV2,13,TRBD1,NA,CASSAGTGGGYTF,TGTGCCAGCAGTGCCGGGACAGGGGGAGGCTACACCTTC
TRBJ2-1,TRBV18,19,TRBD2,NA,CASSPNPTSGRAFYNEQFF,TGTGCCAGCTCACCAAACCCTACTAGCGGGAGGGCCTTTTACAATGAGCAGTTCTTC
TRBJ2-1,TRBV5-1,13,NA,NA,CASSPRGAGEQFF,TGCGCCAGCAGCCCCAGGGGGGCGGGGGAGCAGTTCTTC
TRBJ1-2,TRBV5-5,14,NA,NA,CASSSVTDSYGYTF,TGTGCCAGCAGCAGCGTGACAGACAGTTATGGCTACACCTTC
TRBJ1-2,TRBV7-8,14,TRBD1,NA,CASSSRDRHYGYTF,TGTGCCAGCAGCTCTAGGGACAGACACTATGGCTACACCTTC
TRBJ2-1,TRBV27,15,TRBD1,NA,CASSLKGAPYNEQFF,TGTGCCAGCAGTTTAAAGGGGGCCCCTTACAATGAGCAGTTCTTC
TRBJ2-1,TRBV6-2/TRBV6-3,11,NA,NA,CASSYPGEQFF,TGTGCCAGCAGTTACCCGGGGGAGCAGTTCTTC
TRBJ1-5,TRBV7-9,16,TRBD1,NA,CASSLGTGNSDQPQHF,TGTGCCAGCAGCTTAGGGACAGGGAATTCGGATCAGCCCCAGCATTTT
TRBJ1-2,TRBV18,14,NA,NA,CASSLGQTNYGYTF,TGTGCCAGCTCACTCGGACAGACTAACTATGGCTACACCTTC
TRBJ1-2,TRBV4-1,14,TRBD1,NA,CASSQTGQGAGYTF,TGCGCCAGCAGCCAAACAGGACAGGGGGCAGGCTACACCTTC
TRBJ1-2,TRBV19,13,TRBD1,NA,CASSPDRPLGYTF,TGTGCCAGTAGTCCGGACAGGCCCTTGGGCTACACCTTC
TRBJ2-2,TRBV19,14,TRBD1,NA,CASSAHRGDGELFF,TGTGCCAGTAGTGCTCACAGGGGGGACGGGGAGCTGTTTTTT
TRBJ2-2,TRBV4-1,17,NA,few,CASSQEAGTAWTGELFF,TGCGCCAGCAGCCAAGAGGCGGGGACCGCCTGGACCGGGGAGCTGTTTTTT
TRBJ2-7,TRBV11-3,14,NA,few,CASSLAAQGYEQYF,TGTGCCAGCAGCTTAGCAGCGCAAGGTTACGAGCAGTACTTC
TRBJ1-4,TRBV11-3,12,NA,NA,CASRRQDEKLFF,TGTGCCAGCAGACGCCAGGATGAAAAACTGTTTTTT
TRBJ1-3,TRBV5-1,15,TRBD1,NA,CASSRRTGDGNTIYF,TGCGCCAGCAGCAGAAGGACAGGGGATGGAAACACCATATATTTT
TRBJ1-1,TRBV5-4,16,TRBD1,NA,CASSLGTGPMNTEAFF,TGTGCCAGCAGCTTGGGGACAGGACCCATGAACACTGAAGCTTTCTTT
TRBJ2-7,TRBV30,13,TRBD2,NA,CAWSVLAAYEQYF,TGTGCCTGGAGTGTACTAGCGGCCTACGAGCAGTACTTC
TRBJ2-1,TRBV7-2,14,TRBD2,NA,CASSPGLALNEQFF,TGTGCCAGCAGCCCTGGACTAGCCCTCAATGAGCAGTTCTTC
TRBJ1-2,TRBV28,12,NA,NA,CASSPFFYGYTF,TGTGCCAGCAGCCCCTTCTTCTATGGCTACACCTTC
TRBJ1-1,TRBV6-5,14,NA,NA,CASSYDLRSTEAFF,TGTGCCAGCAGTTATGACTTGAGGAGCACTGAAGCTTTCTTT
TRBJ2-5,TRBV5-4,16,TRBD2,NA,CASSPLGLAGQETQYF,TGTGCCAGCAGCCCCCTGGGACTAGCGGGGCAAGAGACCCAGTACTTC
TRBJ2-2,TRBV28,13,TRBD2,NA,CASSLTSPGELFF,TGTGCCAGCAGCTTGACTAGCCCCGGGGAGCTGTTTTTT
TRBJ1-5,TRBV18,17,TRBD1,NA,CASSPFPGQRPNQPQHF,TGTGCCAGCTCACCATTCCCGGGACAGCGCCCCAATCAGCCCCAGCATTTT
TRBJ2-7,TRBV28,18,TRBD2,NA,CASSSGTSGSFVGYEQYF,TGTGCCAGCAGTTCCGGGACTAGCGGGAGTTTCGTTGGCTACGAGCAGTACTTC
TRBJ2-1,TRBV29-1,11,NA,NA,CSPSTLNEQFF,TGCAGCCCATCGACTCTCAATGAGCAGTTCTTC
TRBJ2-1,TRBV29-1,13,NA,NA,CSVGAVLYNEQFF,TGCAGCGTTGGAGCGGTCCTTTACAATGAGCAGTTCTTC
TRBJ2-6,TRBV5-5,17,TRBD1,NA,CASTRTGPQGGANVLTF,TGTGCCAGCACCAGGACAGGGCCCCAGGGGGGGGCCAACGTCCTGACTTTC